This T cell receptor (beta chain) appears in the sequencing data of a study of blood T cells in healthy people across ages. Broader study findings: More naive CD4+ cells and higher diversity were found in long-lived than in aged donors. Age brought a roughly linear fall in TCR beta diversity measured per million T cells.

Sample-barcoded 5' priming and a J-beta primer mix drove a second PCR of about 6 to 12 cycles. Unique molecular identifiers of 12 random nucleotides labeled each cDNA. Individual samples furnished no less than 2.5 million CDR3-containing paired-end reads apiece. TCRdb passed the 5' RACE reads through MiXCR, listing each CDR3 protein once. The sample shows about 720,000 distinct CDR3 sequences, 22% of them seen only once. This clonotype showed up just a few times. The antigen is unknown. Trimming shortened V by 6 bases and J by 4 bases, and 29 bases separated the two germline ends. Germline lookup yields CDR1 DFQATT and CDR2 SNEGSKA (reference sequence). This CDR3 is built from 18 residues.

The TCR was taken from a man in his 70s in good health. The specimen was blood. V and J are TRBV20-1 and TRBJ2-3, with a weak D call TRBD1 (6 bases). The CDR3 bases are TGCAGTGCAGACCACCCACAAGGGCAGGGGAGTCAAGCAGATACGCAGTATTTT. Its protein product is CSADHPQGQGSQADTQYF.